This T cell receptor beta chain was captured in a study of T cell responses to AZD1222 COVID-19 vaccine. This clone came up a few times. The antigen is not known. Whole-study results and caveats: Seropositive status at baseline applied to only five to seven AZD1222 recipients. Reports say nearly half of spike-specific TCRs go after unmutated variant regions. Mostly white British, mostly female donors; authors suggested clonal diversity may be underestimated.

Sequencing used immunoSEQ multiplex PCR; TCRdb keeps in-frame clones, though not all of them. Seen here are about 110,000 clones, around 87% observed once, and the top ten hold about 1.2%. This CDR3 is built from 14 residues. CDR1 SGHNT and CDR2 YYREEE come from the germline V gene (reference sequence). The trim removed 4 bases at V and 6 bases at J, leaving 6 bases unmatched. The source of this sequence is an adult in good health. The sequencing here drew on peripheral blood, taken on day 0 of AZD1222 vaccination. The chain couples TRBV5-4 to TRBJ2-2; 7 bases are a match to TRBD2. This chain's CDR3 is CASSPESGAGELFF. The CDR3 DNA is TGTGCCAGCAGCCCCGAGAGCGGGGCCGGGGAGCTGTTTTTT.